These 18 T cell receptor beta chains were sequenced from one sample in a study of human T cells and chemical hapten exposure. TCRdb redid the calling of the RACE reads with MiXCR, one entry per CDR3 protein. The table lists about 380,000 distinct CDR3 sequences, approximately 5.1% of them singletons, with over 2% in the top ten. Time point given: patch test 1, 2 weeks after DPC sensitization. Sample treatment: therapeutic diphenylcyclopropenone sensitization with weekly scalp DPC. Sequences were derived from whole blood, sampled in connection with sensitization to the hapten diphenylcyclopropenone (DPC). Receptors were obtained from a woman aged 50 to 65 with alopecia areata. Some clones in this sample may be carry-over from other donors' samples.

Many counts were recorded for this clonotype. The chain employs TRBV6-1 and TRBJ2-5, with unresolved D. The germline CDR1 and CDR2 sequences are MNHNS and SASEGT. The CDR3 contains 16 residues. With 6 bases removed from V and 4 bases from J, the gap between germline ends came to 21 bases. The CDR3: CASSLRRPADGETQYF. CDR3 in DNA: TGTGCCAGCAGCTTACGCCGGCCCGCGGACGGAGAGACCCAGTACTTC.

This clonotype was seen ten or more times. This chain joins TRBV2 and TRBJ2-1; a possible D gene is TRBD1 (5 bases). V lost 4 bases and J 4 bases, leaving 8 bases between the germline ends. The CDR3 loop spans 13 amino acids. Germline V gene sequence: CDR1 SNHLY, CDR2 FYNNEI. Here the CDR3 reads CASSVRGYNEQFF. CDR3 coding DNA: TGTGCCAGCAGTGTTAGGGGATACAATGAGCAGTTCTTC. Full variable domain (remainder filled in from reference TRBV2 and TRBJ2-1): EPEVTQTPSHQVTQMGQEVILRCVPISNHLYFYWYRQILGQKVEFLVSFYNNEISEKSEIFDDQFSVERPDGSNFTLKIRSTKLEDSAMYFCASSVRGYNEQFFGPGTRLTVL.

With regard to this clonotype: With a much larger clone just one base away, this may be a read error. This chain links TRBV12-3 or TRBV12-4 with TRBJ2-3; perhaps TRBD1 as D (5 bases). The CDR3 loop spans 13 amino acids. The CDR3 is CATGHSRPDTLYF. CDR3 DNA sequence: TGTGCTACCGGACACTCAAGGCCGGATACGCTGTATTTT.

This clonotype was counted many times. The chain joins TRBV20-1 to TRBJ2-7, with D uncertain. This CDR3 is 15 amino acids long. The germline gives CDR1 DFQATT, CDR2 SNEGSKA (reference sequence). The V and J ends lost 4 bases and 0 bases respectively, with 16 bases between them. CDR3 DNA sequence: TGCAGTGCTACGTCCATCAGCGCGAGCTCCTACGAGCAGTACTTC. This translates into CSATSISASSYEQYF.

This clonotype was counted only a few times. This rearrangement joins TRBV28 to TRBJ1-3, with D uncertain. Germline V gives CDR1 MDHEN, CDR2 SYDVKM. V shed 1 base and J shed 0 bases, with 13 bases lying between them. The CDR3 sequence is 17 residues long. CDR3 in DNA: TGTGCCAGCAGTTTATCATGGCGTTCTAGCTCTGGAAACACCATATATTTT. It encodes CASSLSWRSSSGNTIYF.

This clonotype was recorded many times. As DNA, the CDR3 is TGTGCCAGCACCAGCTTGCCCCACGAGCAGTACTTC. Its translation: CASTSLPHEQYF. V and J are TRBV7-2 and TRBJ2-7; D gene uncertain. Trimming cost V 7 bases and J 5 bases, with 12 bases left between them. Germline V gene data show CDR1 as SGHTA and CDR2 as FQGNSA. The CDR3 totals 12 residues.

The table lists this clonotype with a few counts. CDR3 amino acids: CATGPDPGELFF. The CDR3 coding sequence is TGTGCCACTGGCCCGGACCCCGGGGAGCTGTTTTTT. V is TRBV10-3 and J is TRBJ2-2; D is unclear. The CDR3 has 12 residues. The V end was cut by 10 bases, the J end by 6 bases, with 12 bases between. The germline V gene encodes CDR1 ENHRY and CDR2 SYGVKD.

This clonotype was observed at least ten times. The chain links TRBV10-3 to TRBJ1-2, with 8 bases lining up with TRBD1. Per the germline V gene, CDR1 is ENHRY and CDR2 is SYGVKD. The CDR3 sequence is 12 residues long. The V and J ends lost 8 bases and 7 bases, in that order; junction bases with no gene match: 6. This CDR3 reads CAILTGDSGYTF. The CDR3 DNA follows: TGTGCCATCTTGACAGGGGATTCTGGCTACACCTTC.

The sample holds many counts of this clonotype. The gene calls are TRBV9 and TRBJ2-7; either TRBD1 or TRBD2 may supply D (5 bases each). The V end lost 3 bases, the J end lost 6 bases, and 13 bases lay between the germline ends. Germline assignment: CDR1 SGDLS and CDR2 YYNGEE. The CDR3 is 13 amino acids. This CDR3 is CASSGIDGAEQYF. The CDR3, as DNA: TGTGCCAGCAGCGGGATCGACGGGGCCGAGCAGTACTTC.

This clonotype was recorded many times. This chain joins TRBV7-2 and TRBJ2-5, with D unclear. From germline, CDR1 is SGHTA and CDR2 FQGNSA. CDR3 length: 14 amino acids. Trimming pared 1 base from V and 7 bases from J, leaving 13 bases between. The CDR3 region has the DNA TGTGCCAGCAGCTTAGAACTGTACGCGCGGACCCAGTACTTC. Translation: CASSLELYARTQYF.

The rearrangement links TRBV5-1 to TRBJ2-2; D may be TRBD1 or TRBD2 (5 bases each). Germline-derived CDR1 and CDR2 are SGHRS and YFSETQ. V lost 4 bases, J lost 8 bases, and 18 bases lay in between. The CDR3 length is 15 residues. Here the CDR3 reads CASSDGTAKVGELFF. The CDR3 DNA reads TGCGCCAGCAGCGACGGGACGGCGAAAGTAGGGGAGCTGTTTTTT.

This clonotype has a handful of counts. The J gene is TRBJ2-1, the V gene TRBV5-6; 9 nucleotides line up with TRBD2. Germline loops: CDR1 SGHDT, CDR2 YYEEEE. This CDR3 is 15 amino acids long. The junction had 5 bases not matched to a gene; V was cut back by 0 bases and J by 7 bases. In DNA, the CDR3 is TGTGCCAGCAGCTTGGGACTAGCGGCCTTGAATGAGCAGTTCTTC. As protein: CASSLGLAALNEQFF.

This clonotype was seen many times. The chain links TRBV28 to TRBJ2-1, with no clear D. CDR1 is MDHEN and CDR2 is SYDVKM in the germline V gene. CDR3 length equals 11 residues. V was trimmed by 5 bases and J by 10 bases, leaving 9 bases between them. The CDR3 region has the DNA TGTGCCAGCAGTCGGCCACAGGAGCAGTTCTTC. It specifies CASSRPQEQFF.

This clonotype was seen repeatedly, ten times or more. The rearrangement uses TRBV3-1 and TRBJ1-1, with 7 bases that match TRBD1. The CDR3 runs 14 residues. The V and J ends lost 0 bases and 5 bases, in that order; junction bases with no gene match: 3. The V gene's germline CDR1 is LGHDT and CDR2 YNNKEL (reference sequence). The CDR3 region has the DNA TGTGCCAGCAGCCAAGAAACAGGGGAAACTGAAGCTTTCTTT. Its protein is CASSQETGETEAFF.

This clonotype occurred many times. This chain connects TRBV12-3 or TRBV12-4 to TRBJ2-2; TRBD2 might be the D (6 bases). This CDR3 region has 15 residues. Trimming left V 8 bases short and J 3 bases short, with 16 bases between. The CDR3 DNA reads as TGTGCCAGCGCGTCCCCCGGGAGTTACACCGGGGAGCTGTTTTTT. It specifies CASASPGSYTGELFF.

This clonotype appeared a few times. The chain employs TRBV4-1 and TRBJ2-5; D not certain. The CDR3 loop spans 14 amino acids. Trimming shortened V by 4 bases and J by 5 bases, and 14 bases separated the two germline ends. The germline gives CDR1 MGHRA, CDR2 YSYEKL. CDR3 region: CASSPLRTEETQYF. CDR3 sequence (DNA): TGCGCCAGCAGCCCACTTCGAACCGAGGAGACCCAGTACTTC.

The rearrangement joins TRBV27 to TRBJ2-3, with 10 bases lining up with TRBD1. This CDR3 has 17 amino acids. V lost 9 bases and J lost 4; bases outside the gene matches: 16. Germline CDR1 and CDR2: MNHEY and SMNVEV (reference sequence). CDR3 in amino acids: CARGKPSGQGSADTQYF. The DNA of the CDR3 is TGTGCCAGGGGGAAACCCTCGGGACAGGGGTCGGCAGATACGCAGTATTTT.

There are many counts of this clonotype. The rearrangement links TRBV5-1 to TRBJ2-3, with D possibly being TRBD1 (6 bases). Germline lookup yields CDR1 SGHRS and CDR2 YFSETQ. The V end was cut by 5 bases, the J end by 0 bases, with 13 bases between. CDR3 length: 15 amino acids. CDR3 in DNA: TGCGCCAGCAGACGTGACAGGCCTAGCACAGATACGCAGTATTTT. Protein product: CASRRDRPSTDTQYF.